The sequence of this TCR beta chain was determined in a study of T cells in Graves' hyperthyroidism and ophthalmopathy. Study results and caveats: Most clonotypes expanded in thyroid above 0.001 were likewise present in blood.

Researchers took RNA transcripts and amplified the TCR beta CDR3 regions from them. The primer set for the first-round RT-PCR of the TCR CDR3 was HTBI. Via MiXCR, TCRdb re-called the multiplex PCR reads, giving one row per CDR3 protein. This sample has 700,000 or so distinct CDR3 sequences, with about a sixth found just once. CDR1 is SGHAT, CDR2 FQNNGV, per germline. Trimming removed 1 base from V and 6 bases from J, with 14 bases in between. This CDR3 spans 15 amino acids. Across 18 months, stable Graves' hyperthyroidism was marked by no progression to ophthalmopathy. Pregnant or lactating patients were excluded, as were those with uncontrolled infection or other autoimmune disease. This clonotype was seen repeatedly, ten times or more. Its antigen is not identified.

The chain combines TRBV11-2 with TRBJ2-3; tentatively, D is TRBD2 (6 bases). The sequenced sample was blood. This sequence was found in a man between 18 and 29 years old with Graves' hyperthyroidism. The CDR3 reads CASSLALPGADTQYF. The CDR3 DNA follows: TGTGCCAGCAGCTTAGCCCTGCCGGGAGCGGATACGCAGTATTTT.